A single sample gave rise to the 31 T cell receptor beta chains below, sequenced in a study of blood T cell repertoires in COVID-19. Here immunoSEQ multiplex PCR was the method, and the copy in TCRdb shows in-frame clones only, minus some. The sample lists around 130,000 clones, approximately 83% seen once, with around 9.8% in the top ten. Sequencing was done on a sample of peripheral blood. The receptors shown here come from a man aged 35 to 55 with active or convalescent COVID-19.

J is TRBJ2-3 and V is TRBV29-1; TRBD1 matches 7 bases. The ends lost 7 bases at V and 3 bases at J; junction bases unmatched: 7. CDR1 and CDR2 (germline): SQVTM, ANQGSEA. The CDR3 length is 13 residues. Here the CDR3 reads CSEYSRGTDTQYF. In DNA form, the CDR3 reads TGCAGCGAGTACTCCAGGGGGACAGATACGCAGTATTTT.

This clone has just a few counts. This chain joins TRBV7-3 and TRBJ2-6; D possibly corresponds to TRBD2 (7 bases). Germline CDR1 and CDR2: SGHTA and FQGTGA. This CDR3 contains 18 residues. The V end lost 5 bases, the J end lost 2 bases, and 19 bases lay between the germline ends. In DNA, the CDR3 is TGTGCCAGCAGCCCTCGGGGGGCGGATATTCCTGGGGCCAACGTCCTGACTTTC. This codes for CASSPRGADIPGANVLTF.

CDR3 in DNA: TGTGCCAGCTCACCTCTTTCAGGGTTGGACACTGAAGCTTTCTTT. This translates into CASSPLSGLDTEAFF. This sequence joins TRBV18 and TRBJ1-1; D may be TRBD1 (5 bases). Trimming stripped 3 bases from V and 3 bases from J, with 14 bases between. The CDR3 spans 15 residues. The germline gives CDR1 KGHSH, CDR2 LQKENI. The complete variable domain, with remaining parts taken from reference TRBV18 and TRBJ1-1, reads NAGVMQNPRHLVRRRGQEARLRCSPMKGHSHVYWYRQLPEEGLKFMVYLQKENIIDESGMPKERFSAEFPKEGPSILRIQQVVRGDSAAYFCASSPLSGLDTEAFFGQGTRLTVV.

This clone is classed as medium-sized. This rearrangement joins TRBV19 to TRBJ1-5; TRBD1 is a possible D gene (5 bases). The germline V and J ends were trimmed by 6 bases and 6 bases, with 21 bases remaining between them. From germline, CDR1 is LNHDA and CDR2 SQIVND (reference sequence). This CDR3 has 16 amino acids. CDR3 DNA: TGTGCCAGTAGCGCGGGGGGATACGAAAAGCGTCAGCCCCAGCATTTT. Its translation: CASSAGGYEKRQPQHF.

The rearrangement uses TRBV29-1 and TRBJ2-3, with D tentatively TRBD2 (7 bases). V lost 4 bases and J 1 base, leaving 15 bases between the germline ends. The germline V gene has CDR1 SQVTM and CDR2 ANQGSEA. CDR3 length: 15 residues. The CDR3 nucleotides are TGCAGCGTTGTCCTCGGGGGGCGCGGCACAGATACGCAGTATTTT. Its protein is CSVVLGGRGTDTQYF.

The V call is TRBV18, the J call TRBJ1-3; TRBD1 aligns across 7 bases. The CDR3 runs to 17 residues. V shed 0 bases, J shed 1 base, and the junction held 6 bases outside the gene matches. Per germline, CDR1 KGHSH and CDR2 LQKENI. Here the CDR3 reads CASSPPQGQSSGNTIYF. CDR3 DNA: TGTGCCAGCTCACCACCGCAGGGACAGTCTTCTGGAAACACCATATATTTT.

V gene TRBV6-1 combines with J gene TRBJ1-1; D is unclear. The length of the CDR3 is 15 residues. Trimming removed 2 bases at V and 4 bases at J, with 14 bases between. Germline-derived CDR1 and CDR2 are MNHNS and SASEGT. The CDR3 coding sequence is TGTGCCAGCAGTGAATGGTACACCGCTTCCACTGAAGCTTTCTTT. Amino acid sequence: CASSEWYTASTEAFF.

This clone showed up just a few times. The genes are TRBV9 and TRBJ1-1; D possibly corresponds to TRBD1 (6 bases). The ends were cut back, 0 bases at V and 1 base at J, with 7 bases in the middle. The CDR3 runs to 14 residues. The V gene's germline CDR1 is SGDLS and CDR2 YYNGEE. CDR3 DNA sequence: TGTGCCAGCAGCGTAGGGGGACAGAACACTGAAGCTTTCTTT. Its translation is CASSVGGQNTEAFF. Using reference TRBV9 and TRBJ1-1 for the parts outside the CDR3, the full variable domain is DSGVTQTPKHLITATGQRVTLRCSPRSGDLSVYWYQQSLDQGLQFLIQYYNGEERAKGNILERFSAQQFPDLHSELNLSSLELGDSALYFCASSVGGQNTEAFFGQGTRLTVV.

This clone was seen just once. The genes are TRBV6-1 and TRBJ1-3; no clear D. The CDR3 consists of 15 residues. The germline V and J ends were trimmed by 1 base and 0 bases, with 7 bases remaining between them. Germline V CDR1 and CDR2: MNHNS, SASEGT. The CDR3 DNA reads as TGTGCCAGCAGTGAAGGGCACCCCTCTGGAAACACCATATATTTT. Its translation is CASSEGHPSGNTIYF.

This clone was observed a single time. CDR3 nucleotides: TGTGCCAGCAGTGAGGGACTAGCGGAGTACTACGAGCAGTACTTC. It is translated as CASSEGLAEYYEQYF. The rearrangement uses TRBV6-1 and TRBJ2-7; TRBD2 matches 11 bases. CDR3 length: 15 residues. J was trimmed by 3 bases and V by 3 bases; bases with no gene match: 4. Germline CDR1 MNHNS, CDR2 SASEGT.

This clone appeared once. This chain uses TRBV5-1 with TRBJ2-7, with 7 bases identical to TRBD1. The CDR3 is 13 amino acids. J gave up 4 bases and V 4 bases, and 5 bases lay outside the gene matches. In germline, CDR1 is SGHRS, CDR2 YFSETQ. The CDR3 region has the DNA TGCGCCAGCAGCAATCGGGACAGTTACGAGCAGTACTTC. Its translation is CASSNRDSYEQYF.

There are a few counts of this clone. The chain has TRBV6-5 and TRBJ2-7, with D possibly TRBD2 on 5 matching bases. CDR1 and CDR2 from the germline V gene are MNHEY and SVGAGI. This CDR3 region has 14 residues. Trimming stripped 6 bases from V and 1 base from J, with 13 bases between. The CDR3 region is CASSSRGTSYEQYF. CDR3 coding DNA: TGTGCCAGCAGCAGCCGGGGTACGTCCTACGAGCAGTACTTC.

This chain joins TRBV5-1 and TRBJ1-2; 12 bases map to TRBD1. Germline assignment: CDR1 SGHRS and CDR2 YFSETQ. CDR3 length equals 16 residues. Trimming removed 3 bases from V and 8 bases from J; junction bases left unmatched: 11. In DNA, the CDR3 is TGCGCCAGCAGCTCCAATCCGGGACAGGGGGCTAAGGGCTACACCTTC. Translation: CASSSNPGQGAKGYTF. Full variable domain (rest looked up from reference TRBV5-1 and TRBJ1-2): KAGVTQTPRYLIKTRGQQVTLSCSPISGHRSVSWYQQTPGQGLQFLFEYFSETQRNKGNFPGRFSGRQFSNSRSEMNVSTLELGDSALYLCASSSNPGQGAKGYTFGSGTRLTVV.

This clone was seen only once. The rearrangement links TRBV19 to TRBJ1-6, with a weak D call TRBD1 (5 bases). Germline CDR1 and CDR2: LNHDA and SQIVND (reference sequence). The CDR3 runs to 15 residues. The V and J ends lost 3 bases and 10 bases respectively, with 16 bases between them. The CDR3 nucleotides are TGTGCCAGTAGTATTGGGGTATACGGGGGGTCACCCCTCCACTTT. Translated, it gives CASSIGVYGGSPLHF.

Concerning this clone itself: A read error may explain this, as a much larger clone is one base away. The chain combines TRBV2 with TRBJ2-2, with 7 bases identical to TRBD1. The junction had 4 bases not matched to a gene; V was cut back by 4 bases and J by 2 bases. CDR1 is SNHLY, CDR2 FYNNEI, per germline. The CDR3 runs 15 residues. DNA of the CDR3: TGTGCCAGCAGTGCCGGGACAGCAAACACCGGGGAGCTGTTTTTT. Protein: CASSAGTANTGELFF.

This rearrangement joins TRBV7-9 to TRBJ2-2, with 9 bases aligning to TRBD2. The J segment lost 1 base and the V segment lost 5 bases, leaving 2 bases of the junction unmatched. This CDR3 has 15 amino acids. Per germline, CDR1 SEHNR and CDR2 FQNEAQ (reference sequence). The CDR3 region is CASSSSGGNTGELFF. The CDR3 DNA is TGTGCCAGCAGCAGTAGCGGGGGGAACACCGGGGAGCTGTTTTTT. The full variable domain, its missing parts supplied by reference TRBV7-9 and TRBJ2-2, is DTGVSQNPRHKITKRGQNVTFRCDPISEHNRLYWYRQTLGQGPEFLTYFQNEAQLEKSRLLSDRFSAERPKGSFSTLEIQRTEQGDSAMYLCASSSSGGNTGELFFGEGSRLTVL.

CDR3 amino acids: CASSSTGTSEETQYF. In nucleotides, the CDR3 is TGTGCCAGCAGTTCAACCGGGACTAGCGAAGAGACCCAGTACTTC. The chain has TRBV6-6 and TRBJ2-5, with TRBD2 matching over 10 bases. Trimming at V came to 4 bases and at J to 3 bases, leaving 5 bases not matched to a gene. The CDR3 length is 15 residues. The germline V gene encodes CDR1 MNHNY and CDR2 SVGAGI (reference sequence).

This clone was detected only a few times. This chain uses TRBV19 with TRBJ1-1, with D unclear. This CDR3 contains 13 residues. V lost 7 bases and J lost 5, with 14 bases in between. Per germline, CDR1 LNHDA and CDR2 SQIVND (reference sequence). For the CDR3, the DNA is TGTGCCAGTACTAGGAAGCCTCCTACTGAAGCTTTCTTT. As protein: CASTRKPPTEAFF.

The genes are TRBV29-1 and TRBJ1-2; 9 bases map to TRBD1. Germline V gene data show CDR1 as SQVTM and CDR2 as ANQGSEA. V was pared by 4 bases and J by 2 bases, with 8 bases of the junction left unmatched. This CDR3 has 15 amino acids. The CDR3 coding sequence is TGCAGCGTTGGGTCTACCGGGACAGGGAACTATGGCTACACCTTC. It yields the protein CSVGSTGTGNYGYTF.

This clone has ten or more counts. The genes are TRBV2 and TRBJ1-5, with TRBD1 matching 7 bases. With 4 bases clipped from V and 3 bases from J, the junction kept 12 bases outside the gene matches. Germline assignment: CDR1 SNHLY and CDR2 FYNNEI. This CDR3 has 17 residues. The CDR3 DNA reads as TGTGCCAGCAGTGGAGACAGGGACGCTATGATCAATCAGCCCCAGCATTTT. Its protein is CASSGDRDAMINQPQHF.

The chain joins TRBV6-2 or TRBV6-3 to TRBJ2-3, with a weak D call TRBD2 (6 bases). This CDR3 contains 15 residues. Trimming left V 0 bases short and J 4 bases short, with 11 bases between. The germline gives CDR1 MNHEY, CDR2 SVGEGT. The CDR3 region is CASSYSIGEADTQYF. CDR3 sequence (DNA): TGTGCCAGCAGTTACTCGATTGGGGAGGCAGATACGCAGTATTTT.

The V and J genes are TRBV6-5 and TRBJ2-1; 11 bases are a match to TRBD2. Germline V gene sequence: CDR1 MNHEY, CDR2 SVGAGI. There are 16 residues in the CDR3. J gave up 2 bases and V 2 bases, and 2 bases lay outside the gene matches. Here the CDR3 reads CASSYTSGGPYNEQFF. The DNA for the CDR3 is TGTGCCAGCAGTTACACTAGCGGGGGTCCCTACAATGAGCAGTTCTTC.

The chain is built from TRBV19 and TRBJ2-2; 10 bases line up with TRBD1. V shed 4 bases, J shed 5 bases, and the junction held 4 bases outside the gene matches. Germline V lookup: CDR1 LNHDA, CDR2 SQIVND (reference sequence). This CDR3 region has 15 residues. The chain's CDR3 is CASSRWTGGTGELFF. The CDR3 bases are TGTGCCAGTAGTAGATGGACAGGGGGAACCGGGGAGCTGTTTTTT.

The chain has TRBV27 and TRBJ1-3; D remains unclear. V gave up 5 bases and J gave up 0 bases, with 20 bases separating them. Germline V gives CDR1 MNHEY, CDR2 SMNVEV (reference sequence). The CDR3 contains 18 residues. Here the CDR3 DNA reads TGTGCCAGCAGTCTATACACCCCCTGGCGGTTCTCTGGAAACACCATATATTTT. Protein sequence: CASSLYTPWRFSGNTIYF.

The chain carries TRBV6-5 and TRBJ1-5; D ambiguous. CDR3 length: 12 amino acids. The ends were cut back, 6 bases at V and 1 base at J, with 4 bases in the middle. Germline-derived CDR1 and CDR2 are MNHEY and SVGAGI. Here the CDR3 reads CASRASNQPQHF. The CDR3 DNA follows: TGTGCCAGCAGAGCCAGCAATCAGCCCCAGCATTTT.

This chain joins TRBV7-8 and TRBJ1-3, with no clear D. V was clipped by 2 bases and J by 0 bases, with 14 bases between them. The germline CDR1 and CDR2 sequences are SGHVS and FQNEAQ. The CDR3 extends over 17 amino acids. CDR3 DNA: TGTGCCAGCAGCTTAAAGGTCGGGTCTTACTCTGGAAACACCATATATTTT. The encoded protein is CASSLKVGSYSGNTIYF.

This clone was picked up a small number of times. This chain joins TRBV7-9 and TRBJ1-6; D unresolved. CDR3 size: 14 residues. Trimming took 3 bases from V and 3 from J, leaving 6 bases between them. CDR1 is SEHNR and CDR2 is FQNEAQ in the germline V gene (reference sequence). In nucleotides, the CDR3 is TGTGCCAGCAGCTTGGGCAGCTATAATTCACCCCTCCACTTT. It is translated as CASSLGSYNSPLHF.

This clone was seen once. The CDR3 nucleotides are TGTGCCAGCAGCTTAGCCGTAGGCCAGGGGGGATCACCCCTCCACTTT. This sequence encodes CASSLAVGQGGSPLHF. This rearrangement joins TRBV11-2 to TRBJ1-6; 7 positions agree with TRBD1. The CDR3 length is 16 residues. Trimming took 1 base from V and 10 from J; bases not matched to a gene: 10. Looked up from germline, CDR1 is SGHAT and CDR2 is FQNNGV.

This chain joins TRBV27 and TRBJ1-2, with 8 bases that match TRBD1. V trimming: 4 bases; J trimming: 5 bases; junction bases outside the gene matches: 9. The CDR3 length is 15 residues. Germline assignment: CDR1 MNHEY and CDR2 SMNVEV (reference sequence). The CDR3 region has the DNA TGTGCCAGCAGTTCCTCGGACAGGGTGGGGTATGGCTACACCTTC. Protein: CASSSSDRVGYGYTF.

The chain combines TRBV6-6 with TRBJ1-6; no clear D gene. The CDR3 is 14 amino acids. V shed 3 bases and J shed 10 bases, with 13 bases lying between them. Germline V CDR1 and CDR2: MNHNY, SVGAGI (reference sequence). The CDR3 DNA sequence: TGTGCCAGCAGTTATCCCGAGGGTGGGTCACCCCTCCACTTT. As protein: CASSYPEGGSPLHF.

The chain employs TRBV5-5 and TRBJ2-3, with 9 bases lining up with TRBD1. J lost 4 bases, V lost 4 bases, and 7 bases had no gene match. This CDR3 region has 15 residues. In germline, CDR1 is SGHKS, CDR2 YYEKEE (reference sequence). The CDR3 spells CASSHHRGRADTQYF. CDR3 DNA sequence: TGTGCCAGCAGCCACCACAGGGGGCGGGCAGATACGCAGTATTTT. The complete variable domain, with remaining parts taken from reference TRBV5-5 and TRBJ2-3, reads DAGVTQSPTHLIKTRGQQVTLRCSPISGHKSVSWYQQVLGQGPQFIFQYYEKEERGRGNFPDRFSARQFPNYSSELNVNALLLGDSALYLCASSHHRGRADTQYFGPGTRLTVL.